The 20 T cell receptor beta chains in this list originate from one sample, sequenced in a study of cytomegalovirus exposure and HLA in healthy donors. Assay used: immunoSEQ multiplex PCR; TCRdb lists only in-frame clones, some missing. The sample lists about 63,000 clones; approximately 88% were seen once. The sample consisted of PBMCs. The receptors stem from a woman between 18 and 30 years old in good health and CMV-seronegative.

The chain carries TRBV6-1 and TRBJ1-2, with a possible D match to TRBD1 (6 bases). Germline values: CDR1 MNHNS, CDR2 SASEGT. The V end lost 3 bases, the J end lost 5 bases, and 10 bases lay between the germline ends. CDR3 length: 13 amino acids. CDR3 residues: CASSEDSLYGYTF. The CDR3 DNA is TGTGCCAGCAGTGAGGACAGTCTATATGGCTACACCTTC.

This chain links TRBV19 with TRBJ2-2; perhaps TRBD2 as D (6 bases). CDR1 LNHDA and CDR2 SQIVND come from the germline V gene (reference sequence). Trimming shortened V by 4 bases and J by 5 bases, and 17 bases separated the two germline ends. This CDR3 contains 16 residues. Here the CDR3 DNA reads TGTGCCAGTAGTACGGGACTTCGGGGAGGAACCGGGGAGCTGTTTTTT. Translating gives CASSTGLRGGTGELFF.

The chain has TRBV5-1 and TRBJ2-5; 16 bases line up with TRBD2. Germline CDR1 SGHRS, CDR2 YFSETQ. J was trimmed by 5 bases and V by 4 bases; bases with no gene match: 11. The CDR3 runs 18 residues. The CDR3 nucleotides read TGCGCCAGCAGCCCTGGGACTAGCGGGAGGGCAATCGGTGAGACCCAGTACTTC. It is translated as CASSPGTSGRAIGETQYF.

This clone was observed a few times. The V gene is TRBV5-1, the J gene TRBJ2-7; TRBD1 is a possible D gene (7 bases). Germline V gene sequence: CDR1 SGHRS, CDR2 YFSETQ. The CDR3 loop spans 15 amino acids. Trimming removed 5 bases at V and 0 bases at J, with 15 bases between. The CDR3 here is CASSYGGTDSYEQYF. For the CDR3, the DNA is TGCGCCAGCAGTTATGGAGGGACAGACTCCTACGAGCAGTACTTC.

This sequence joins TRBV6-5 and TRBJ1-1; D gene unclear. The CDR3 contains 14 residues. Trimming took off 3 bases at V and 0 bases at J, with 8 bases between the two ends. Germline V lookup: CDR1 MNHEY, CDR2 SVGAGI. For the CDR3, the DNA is TGTGCCAGCAGTTATAGCCGGGTGAACACTGAAGCTTTCTTT. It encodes CASSYSRVNTEAFF.

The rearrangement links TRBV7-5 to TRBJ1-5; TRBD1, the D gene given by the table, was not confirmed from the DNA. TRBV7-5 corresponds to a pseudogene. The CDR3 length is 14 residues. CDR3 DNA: TGTGTCAGAAGCCCCCAGGACAGAAGTGAGCCCCAGCATTTT. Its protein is CVRSPQDRSEPQHF.

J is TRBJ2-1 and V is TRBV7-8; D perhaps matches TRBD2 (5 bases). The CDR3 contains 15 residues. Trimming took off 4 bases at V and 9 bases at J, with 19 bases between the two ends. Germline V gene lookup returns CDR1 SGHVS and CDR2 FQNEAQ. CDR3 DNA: TGTGCCAGCAGCTGGAGGCTGGGAAGGGCATCTGAGCAGTTCTTC. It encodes CASSWRLGRASEQFF.

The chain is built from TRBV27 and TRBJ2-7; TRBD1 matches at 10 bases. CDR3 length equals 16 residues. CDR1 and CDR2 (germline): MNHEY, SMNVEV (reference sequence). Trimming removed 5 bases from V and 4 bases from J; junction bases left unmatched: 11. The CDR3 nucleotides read TGTGCCAGCAGTCCTGGGACAGGGGAGGTCTTTTACGAGCAGTACTTC. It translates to CASSPGTGEVFYEQYF.

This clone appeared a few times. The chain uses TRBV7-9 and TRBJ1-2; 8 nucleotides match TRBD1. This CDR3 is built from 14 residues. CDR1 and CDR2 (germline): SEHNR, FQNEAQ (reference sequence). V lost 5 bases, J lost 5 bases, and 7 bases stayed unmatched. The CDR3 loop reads CASSRTGIGYGYTF. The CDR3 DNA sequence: TGTGCCAGCAGCCGGACAGGGATTGGTTATGGCTACACCTTC.

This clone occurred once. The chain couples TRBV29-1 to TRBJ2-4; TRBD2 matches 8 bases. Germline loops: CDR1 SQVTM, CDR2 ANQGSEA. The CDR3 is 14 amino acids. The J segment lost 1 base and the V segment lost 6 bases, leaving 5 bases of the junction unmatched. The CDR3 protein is CSVLGRAAKNIQYF. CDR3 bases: TGCAGCGTGCTCGGGAGGGCGGCCAAAAACATTCAGTACTTC.

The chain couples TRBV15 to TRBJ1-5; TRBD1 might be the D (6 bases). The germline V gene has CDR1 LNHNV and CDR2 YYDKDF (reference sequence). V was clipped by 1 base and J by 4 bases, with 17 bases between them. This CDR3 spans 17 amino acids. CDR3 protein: CATSRGLRQDLNQPQHF. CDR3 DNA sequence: TGTGCCACCAGCAGAGGTCTACGACAGGATTTGAATCAGCCCCAGCATTTT.

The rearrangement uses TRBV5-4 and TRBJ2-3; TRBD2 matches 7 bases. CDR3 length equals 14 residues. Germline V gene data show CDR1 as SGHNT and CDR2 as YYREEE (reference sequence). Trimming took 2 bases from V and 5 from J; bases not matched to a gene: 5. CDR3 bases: TGTGCCAGCAGCTTTCGCGGGAGTGGAGATACGCAGTATTTT. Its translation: CASSFRGSGDTQYF.

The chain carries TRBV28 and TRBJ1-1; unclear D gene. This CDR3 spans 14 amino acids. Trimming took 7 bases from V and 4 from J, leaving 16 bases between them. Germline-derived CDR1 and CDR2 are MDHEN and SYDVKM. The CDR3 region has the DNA TGTGCCAGCACCTTCCGAGGTTCGGGCACTGAAGCTTTCTTT. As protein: CASTFRGSGTEAFF.

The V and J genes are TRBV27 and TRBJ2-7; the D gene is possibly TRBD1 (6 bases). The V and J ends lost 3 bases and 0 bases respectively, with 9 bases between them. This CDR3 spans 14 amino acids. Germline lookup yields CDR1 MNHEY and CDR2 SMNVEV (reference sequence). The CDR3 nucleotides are TGTGCCAGCAGTTTTGGGACAAGCTCCTACGAGCAGTACTTC. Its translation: CASSFGTSSYEQYF.

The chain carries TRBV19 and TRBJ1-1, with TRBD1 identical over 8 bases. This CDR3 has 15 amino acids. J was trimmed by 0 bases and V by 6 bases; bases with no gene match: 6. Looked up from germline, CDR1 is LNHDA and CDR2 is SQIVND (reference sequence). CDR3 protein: CASRAQGVLNTEAFF. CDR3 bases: TGTGCCAGTAGGGCACAGGGGGTACTGAACACTGAAGCTTTCTTT.

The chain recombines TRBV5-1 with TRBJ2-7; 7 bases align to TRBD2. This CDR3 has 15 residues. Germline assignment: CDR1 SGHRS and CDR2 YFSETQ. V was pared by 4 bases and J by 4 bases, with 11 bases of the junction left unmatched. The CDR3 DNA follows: TGCGCCAGCAGCCCCCAGGGTAGCGGGTTATACGAGCAGTACTTC. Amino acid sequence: CASSPQGSGLYEQYF.

The CDR3 bases are TGTGCCACCAGCAGAAGGACTAGCGGGTCTATCGAGCAGTACTTC. It translates to CATSRRTSGSIEQYF. The genes are TRBV15 and TRBJ2-7, with TRBD2 identical over 11 bases. The germline V gene encodes CDR1 LNHNV and CDR2 YYDKDF (reference sequence). The CDR3 spans 15 residues. V trimming: 2 bases; J trimming: 6 bases; junction bases outside the gene matches: 6.

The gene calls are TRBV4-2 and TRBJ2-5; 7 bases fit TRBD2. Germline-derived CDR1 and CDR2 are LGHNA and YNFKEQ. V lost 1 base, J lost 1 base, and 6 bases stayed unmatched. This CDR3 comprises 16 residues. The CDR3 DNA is TGTGCCAGCAGCCAAGGTTCAGCGGGGCTCCAAGAGACCCAGTACTTC. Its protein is CASSQGSAGLQETQYF.

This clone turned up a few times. This chain's CDR3 is CASSYQPAGVHEQYF. CDR3 in DNA: TGTGCCAGCAGTTACCAGCCAGCGGGGGTACACGAGCAGTACTTC. The chain links TRBV6-5 to TRBJ2-7, with TRBD2 identical over 8 bases. The CDR3 contains 15 residues. CDR1 and CDR2 from the germline V gene are MNHEY and SVGAGI. Germline trimming cut 2 bases from V and 5 bases from J; bases unmatched to any gene: 8.

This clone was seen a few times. The CDR3, as DNA: TGTGCCAGCAGTGACAGGGGCACCGGGGAGCTGTTTTTT. Translating it yields CASSDRGTGELFF. This chain connects TRBV6-4 to TRBJ2-2; possibly TRBD1 for D (5 bases). Germline CDR1 MRHNA, CDR2 SNTAGT. Trimming pared 2 bases from V and 4 bases from J, leaving 5 bases between. This CDR3 region has 13 residues.